This is a list of T cell receptor beta chains from one sample in a study of shared clonotypes between healthy human individuals. TCRdb's copy holds only in-frame clones and misses some; the assay was immunoSEQ multiplex PCR. The repertoire consists of fewer than 1.8 million clones, with about 98.5% occurring once and the leading ten covering approximately 0.4%. The sample comprised naive CD4+ T cells sorted from blood. The source of these receptors is a young man in good health. CDR3s include the opening cysteine and the closing phenylalanine or tryptophan. Fields, in order: V gene, D gene, J gene, clone size, CDR3 DNA, CDR3 protein. A D gene is named only where the DNA matches it firmly. The size field is filled for only some rows; it gives once, few, many or a size class.

TRBV19	TRBD2	TRBJ2-7	NA	TGTGCCAGTAGGGGGACTAGCGGGTCCTACGAGCAGTACTTC	CASRGTSGSYEQYF
TRBV6-6	NA	TRBJ2-1	NA	TGTGCCAGCAGTTACTACAGCTTCGGGGAAGTGTTCTTC	CASSYYSFGEVFF
TRBV5-1	NA	TRBJ2-7	NA	TGCGCCAGCAGCTTGGTGACAGCACCCTACGAGCAGTACTTC	CASSLVTAPYEQYF
TRBV18	NA	TRBJ1-4	NA	TGTGCCAGCTCACGAACAGGGAATGGTAATGAAAAACTGTTTTTT	CASSRTGNGNEKLFF
TRBV27	NA	TRBJ1-1	NA	TGTGCCAGCAAAGGGGTGGATACGACAGGAAACACTGAAGCTTTCTTT	CASKGVDTTGNTEAFF
TRBV19	NA	TRBJ2-7	NA	TGTGCCAGTAGTATAAACTTTCCCTCCTACGAGCAGTACTTC	CASSINFPSYEQYF
TRBV18	TRBD1	TRBJ2-7	NA	TGTGCCAGCTCACCACTCTCAAGACAGGGCCAGAACTACGAGCAGTACTTC	CASSPLSRQGQNYEQYF
TRBV18	NA	TRBJ1-4	NA	TGTGCCAGCTCACCACCGGGAGTACTGCTCGCAACTAATGAAAAACTGTTTTTT	CASSPPGVLLATNEKLFF
TRBV7-9	NA	TRBJ1-1	NA	TGTGCCAGCAGGGCGCCCCTTCGACAGGACGCACGCACTGAAGCTTTCTTT	CASRAPLRQDARTEAFF
TRBV10-3	TRBD2	TRBJ2-1	few	TGTGCCATCAGCGGGAGCGGGGACAATGAGCAGTTCTTC	CAISGSGDNEQFF
TRBV5-4	NA	TRBJ2-1	NA	TGTGCCAGCAGCTCCGGGACCGGGGCCCATGAGCAGTTCTTC	CASSSGTGAHEQFF
TRBV18	NA	TRBJ2-1	once	TGTGCCAGCTCACCACCTTCGCAGAACCAGGACCCCGACAATGAGCAGTTCTTC	CASSPPSQNQDPDNEQFF
TRBV5-1	TRBD2	TRBJ2-7	NA	TGCGCCAGCGCCTCCGGGACTAGCGGGACCTACGAGCAGTACTTC	CASASGTSGTYEQYF
TRBV5-1	TRBD1	TRBJ1-4	NA	TGCGCCAGCAGCTTGGAGACAGGGAGGAATGAAAAACTGTTTTTT	CASSLETGRNEKLFF
TRBV19	NA	TRBJ2-7	NA	TGTGCCAGTAGTCTCACAGGACATTCCTACGAGCAGTACTTC	CASSLTGHSYEQYF
TRBV7-7	NA	TRBJ2-1	NA	TGTGCCAGCTCAGATGGGCACTACAATGAGCAGTTCTTC	CASSDGHYNEQFF
TRBV6-4	NA	TRBJ1-1	NA	TGTGCCAGCAGACCGAGGGCAGGGCCGAACACTGAAGCTTTCTTT	CASRPRAGPNTEAFF
TRBV28	NA	TRBJ2-7	NA	TGTGCCAGCAGTTTAAACGACCTTGGGGCGGGATTCTACGAGCAGTACTTC	CASSLNDLGAGFYEQYF
TRBV5-6	NA	TRBJ2-1	once	TGTGCCAGCAGCTTGGGGATTAACTCCTACAATGAGCAGTTCTTC	CASSLGINSYNEQFF
TRBV18	NA	TRBJ1-1	NA	TGTGCCAGCTCACCAAATTGGGGAGGGTTTGCGACGGACACTGAAGCTTTCTTT	CASSPNWGGFATDTEAFF
TRBV5-1	NA	TRBJ2-1	NA	TGCGCCAGCAGCTTGGATGCGGCCCCTTACAATGAGCAGTTCTTC	CASSLDAAPYNEQFF
TRBV28	NA	TRBJ1-1	NA	TGTGCCAGCAGTTTGTTGGGGCGGAACACTGAAGCTTTCTTT	CASSLLGRNTEAFF
TRBV5-6	NA	TRBJ2-7	NA	TGTGCCAGCAGCCCCAGGGATAGCCTACGAAAGCAGTACTTC	CASSPRDSLRKQYF
TRBV5-1	NA	TRBJ2-5	NA	TGCGCCAGCAGCTTGGATCCGGAGACCCAGTACTTC	CASSLDPETQYF
TRBV5-1	TRBD1	TRBJ2-1	NA	TGCGCCAGCAGCCTTAAGGACAGGTACAATGAGCAGTTCTTC	CASSLKDRYNEQFF
TRBV11-3	NA	TRBJ2-7	NA	TGTGCCAGCAGCTCGGGATACGAGCAGTACTTC	CASSSGYEQYF
TRBV5-1	NA	TRBJ2-7	once	TGCGCCAGCAGCCTGGTTCTGAACTCCTACGAGCAGTACTTC	CASSLVLNSYEQYF
TRBV7-9	TRBD2	TRBJ2-1	NA	TGTGCCAGCAGCACAGGGACTAGCGGGAGAGTTGGTTCCTACAATGAGCAGTTCTTC	CASSTGTSGRVGSYNEQFF
TRBV18	NA	TRBJ2-6	NA	TGTGCCAGCTCACCAAAGGCACTCACGACATCTGGGGCCAACGTCCTGACTTTC	CASSPKALTTSGANVLTF
TRBV27	TRBD1	TRBJ2-6	NA	TGTGCCAGCCGACCCCTGGGACAGGGTGGCGTCCTGACTTTC	CASRPLGQGGVLTF
TRBV11-2	NA	TRBJ2-5	NA	TGTGCCAGCAGCCCCCGTGGCTTTAACCCCCAGTACTTC	CASSPRGFNPQYF
TRBV7-9	TRBD1	TRBJ2-5	NA	TGTGCCAGCCGGACAGGGGAGGAGACCCAGTACTTC	CASRTGEETQYF
TRBV19	TRBD1	TRBJ2-3	NA	TGTGCCAGTAGTTCACAGGGGGTGATGGAAAATACGCAGTATTTT	CASSSQGVMENTQYF
TRBV7-8	NA	TRBJ2-1	NA	TGTGCCAGCAGCTTAAGGGAATACAATGAGCAGTTCTTC	CASSLREYNEQFF
TRBV5-1	NA	TRBJ2-5	NA	TGCGCCAGCAGCATATATGGAGGGGCAGTCCAAGAGACCCAGTACTTC	CASSIYGGAVQETQYF
TRBV7-8	NA	TRBJ2-7	NA	TGTGCCAGCAGCGGAGGGGTGGAGGGACTGTACTTC	CASSGGVEGLYF
TRBV30	TRBD2	TRBJ2-1	NA	TGTGCCTGGACCGGGACTAGCGGGAAGTACAATGAGCAGTTCTTC	CAWTGTSGKYNEQFF
TRBV5-8	TRBD1	TRBJ2-1	NA	TGTGCCAGCAGCTTGGGTCCCAGGGGGCTCGACAATGAGCAGTTCTTC	CASSLGPRGLDNEQFF
TRBV27	NA	TRBJ1-4	NA	TGTGCCACCTCTAGTTGGGGGTTACGTGAAAAACTGTTTTTT	CATSSWGLREKLFF
TRBV19	NA	TRBJ2-6	NA	TGTGCCAGTAGTGGGGGCGCTGGGGCCAACGTCCTGACTTTC	CASSGGAGANVLTF
TRBV19	NA	TRBJ1-5	NA	TGTGCCAGTAGTCTTGGGGACGGAGGCCAGCCCCAGCATTTT	CASSLGDGGQPQHF
TRBV29-1	TRBD1	TRBJ2-2	once	TGCAGCGTTGGAGGACAGGCCGCGAACACCGGGGAGCTGTTTTTT	CSVGGQAANTGELFF
TRBV6-1	TRBD2	TRBJ2-3	NA	TGTGCCAGCAGGGCCGGACTAGCGGGAGCAGATACGCAGTATTTT	CASRAGLAGADTQYF
TRBV10-1	TRBD2	TRBJ2-1	NA	TGCGCCAGCAGTGTGGGGCTAGCGGGAAAGTCCCATGAGCAGTTCTTC	CASSVGLAGKSHEQFF
TRBV7-3	TRBD2	TRBJ2-1	NA	TGTGCCAGCAGCCCAACGAAAGGACTAGCGGGAGATACTCCCTTCCATGAGCAGTTCTTC	CASSPTKGLAGDTPFHEQFF
TRBV28	NA	TRBJ2-3	NA	TGTGCCAGCAGTTTAACTCCAACTCGGTTCACAGATACGCAGTATTTT	CASSLTPTRFTDTQYF
TRBV6-1	NA	TRBJ2-1	NA	TGTGCCAGCATTGAAGAGGATACGTACAATGAGCAGTTCTTC	CASIEEDTYNEQFF
TRBV18	NA	TRBJ1-2	NA	TGTGCCAGCTCACCACCCGCTAACTATGGCTACACCTTC	CASSPPANYGYTF
TRBV4-1	NA	TRBJ2-1	NA	TGCGCCAGCAGCCCTTCTGTAGCCGGCAGCTTTGTTAAAGGCTCCTACAATGAGCAGTTCTTC	CASSPSVAGSFVKGSYNEQFF
TRBV7-6	TRBD2	TRBJ2-5	NA	TGTGCCAGCAGCTCCTTCGGGCGGGAGGCTTGGCAAGAGACCCAGTACTTC	CASSSFGREAWQETQYF
TRBV19	TRBD2	TRBJ2-7	NA	TGTGCCAGTAGTTTGAGCGGGACCTACGAGCAGTACTTC	CASSLSGTYEQYF
TRBV9	NA	TRBJ2-1	NA	TGTGCCAGCAGCGTAGGGGTAGGGTTTAATGAGCAGTTCTTC	CASSVGVGFNEQFF
TRBV2	NA	TRBJ1-2	once	TGTGCCAGCAGTGAAGGTCTAAACTATGGCTACACCTTC	CASSEGLNYGYTF
TRBV7-9	NA	TRBJ1-5	NA	TGTGCCAGCAGCTTGTTGGCGGTAGATCAGCCCCAGCATTTT	CASSLLAVDQPQHF
TRBV11-2	NA	TRBJ2-7	NA	TGTGCCAGCAGCTTATTAGGCGGGTGGGGCTACGAGCAGTACTTC	CASSLLGGWGYEQYF